The 30 T cell receptor beta chains below come from one sample, sequenced in a study of CD8+CD57+ T cells in acquired aplastic anemia. Researchers used genomic DNA as the template to profile TCR beta VDJ and CDR3. TCRdb itself ran the reads through MiXCR, one entry per CDR3 protein. The sample holds around 430,000 distinct CDR3 sequences, roughly a third seen once. Previously, flow cytometry had revealed CD8+CD57+ cell expansion in the patients chosen for sequencing. The sequenced sample was sorted CD4+, CD8+, or CD8+CD57+ T cells (not recorded which) from PBMCs. The receptors derive from a human donor with aplastic anemia.

The chain employs TRBV7-2 and TRBJ2-7, with D tentatively TRBD2 (6 bases). The CDR3 extends over 13 amino acids. The germline V gene has CDR1 SGHTA and CDR2 FQGNSA. Trimming stripped 8 bases from V and 3 bases from J, with 14 bases between. CDR3 sequence: CASLGGVNYEQYF. The CDR3 nucleotides are TGTGCCAGCCTCGGGGGTGTGAACTACGAGCAGTACTTC.

The sample holds a few counts of this clonotype. The chain links TRBV4-3 to TRBJ1-1, with unresolved D. The germline V gene has CDR1 LGHNA and CDR2 YSLEER. Trimming pared 4 bases from V and 2 bases from J, leaving 11 bases between. This CDR3 has 14 amino acids. The CDR3 protein is CASSPRHGNTEAFF. In nucleotides, the CDR3 is TGCGCCAGCAGCCCCCGGCACGGAAACACTGAAGCTTTCTTT.

This clonotype has at least ten counts. This sequence joins TRBV7-2 and TRBJ1-5, with D possibly TRBD1 on 6 matching bases. Trimming pared 4 bases from V and 5 bases from J, leaving 9 bases between. The germline gives CDR1 SGHTA, CDR2 FQGNSA. The CDR3 is made up of 13 amino acids. This CDR3 is CASSWNRDQPQHF. CDR3 in DNA: TGTGCCAGCAGCTGGAACAGGGATCAGCCCCAGCATTTT.

The chain is built from TRBV19 and TRBJ2-3, with TRBD2 matching over 8 bases. The CDR3 has 14 residues. Germline-derived CDR1 and CDR2 are LNHDA and SQIVND (reference sequence). V shed 8 bases and J 6 bases; nucleotides not matched to a gene: 10. The CDR3 DNA reads as TGTGCCAGTGGGCGGGGGGTTCTGGGTGATACGCAGTATTTT. This translates into CASGRGVLGDTQYF.

Only a few counts were recorded for this clonotype. The chain combines TRBV4-3 with TRBJ1-1, with D possibly TRBD1 on 6 matching bases. Germline values: CDR1 LGHNA, CDR2 YSLEER. V was cut by 5 bases and J by 2 bases, with 12 bases left in between. The CDR3 has 14 residues. The CDR3 sequence is CASSYRDFNTEAFF. The CDR3 DNA sequence: TGCGCCAGCAGCTACAGGGATTTTAACACTGAAGCTTTCTTT.

V usage is TRBV7-9 and J usage is TRBJ2-1, with 8 nucleotides matching TRBD1. This CDR3 is 17 amino acids long. Unmatched junction bases numbered 10, after V lost 5 bases and J lost 1 base. Germline values: CDR1 SEHNR, CDR2 FQNEAQ (reference sequence). The CDR3 protein is CASSTLDRAHSYNEQFF. The CDR3 coding sequence is TGTGCCAGCAGCACCCTGGACAGGGCACATTCCTACAATGAGCAGTTCTTC.

At least ten counts were recorded for this clonotype. This sequence joins TRBV7-8 and TRBJ2-3, with D possibly TRBD1 on 5 matching bases. Germline CDR1 is SGHVS and CDR2 is FQNEAQ. This CDR3 is 15 amino acids long. V dropped 3 bases and J dropped 2 bases, with 12 bases sitting between them. The CDR3: CASSLGPGPTDTQYF. CDR3 coding DNA: TGTGCCAGCAGCTTGGGTCCAGGGCCCACAGATACGCAGTATTTT.

The gene calls are TRBV9 and TRBJ2-5, with D perhaps given as TRBD1 or TRBD2 (5 bases each). This CDR3 contains 15 residues. Germline-derived CDR1 and CDR2 are SGDLS and YYNGEE. Trimming left V 4 bases short and J 5 bases short, with 18 bases between. CDR3 loop: CASSLTWDPGETQYF. The DNA of the CDR3 is TGTGCCAGCAGCCTTACGTGGGACCCCGGGGAGACCCAGTACTTC.

There are many counts of this clonotype. This chain joins TRBV7-9 and TRBJ2-7; D not resolved. Deletions cut 1 base from V and 3 bases from J, with 7 bases between. CDR1 SEHNR and CDR2 FQNEAQ come from the germline V gene (reference sequence). This CDR3 is built from 13 residues. The CDR3 protein is CASSLGRFYEQYF. The CDR3 DNA sequence: TGTGCCAGCAGCTTAGGCAGATTCTACGAGCAGTACTTC.

The rearrangement uses TRBV20-1 and TRBJ1-1; D is possibly TRBD1 (5 bases). The CDR3 has 15 residues. Per germline, CDR1 DFQATT and CDR2 SNEGSKA (reference sequence). V lost 0 bases and J 0 bases, leaving 11 bases between the germline ends. CDR3 nucleotide sequence: TGCAGTGCTAGAGAGAGATTGGGGGTGAACACTGAAGCTTTCTTT. This sequence encodes CSARERLGVNTEAFF.

This clonotype has ten or more counts. The J gene is TRBJ1-5, the V gene TRBV12-3 or TRBV12-4; 10 positions agree with TRBD1. The CDR3 loop spans 14 amino acids. J gave up 6 bases and V 6 bases, and 5 bases lay outside the gene matches. This chain's CDR3 is CASRQTGGGQPQHF. Written as DNA, the CDR3 is TGTGCCAGCAGACAGACAGGGGGCGGTCAGCCCCAGCATTTT.

This clonotype was observed a few times. The chain has TRBV10-3 and TRBJ2-7, with D uncertain. This CDR3 is 14 amino acids long. Germline V gene data show CDR1 as ENHRY and CDR2 as SYGVKD. Trimming cost V 0 bases and J 2 bases, with 8 bases left between them. The CDR3 DNA reads as TGTGCCATCAGTGAGTCGGTTGGTACCTACGAGCAGTACTTC. Translation gives CAISESVGTYEQYF.

About this clonotype itself: One base away lies a much larger clone, so this may be a sequencing read error. This rearrangement joins TRBV2 to TRBJ1-1; the match to TRBD1 covers 7 bases. CDR3 length equals 13 residues. CDR1 and CDR2 (germline): SNHLY, FYNNEI. V shed 3 bases, J shed 3 bases, and the junction held 1 base outside the gene matches. As DNA, the CDR3 is TGTGCCAGCAGTGACGACAGGGACACTGAAGCTTTCTTT. Residues: CASSDDRDTEAFF.

This rearrangement joins TRBV29-1 to TRBJ1-2, with no clear D. V dropped 2 bases and J dropped 2 bases, with 3 bases sitting between them. The CDR3 has 11 residues. The germline V gene encodes CDR1 SQVTM and CDR2 ANQGSEA. CDR3 region: CSVELNYGYTF. DNA for the CDR3: TGCAGCGTTGAATTAAACTATGGCTACACCTTC.

Ten or more counts support this clonotype. The chain has TRBV25-1 and TRBJ1-5; D gene unclear. The CDR3 has 16 amino acids. Deletions cut 3 bases from V and 0 bases from J, with 12 bases between. The germline V gene encodes CDR1 MGHDK and CDR2 SYGVNS. This CDR3 is CASSDNEGYSNQPQHF. For the CDR3, the DNA is TGTGCCAGCAGTGATAATGAGGGCTATAGCAATCAGCCCCAGCATTTT.

The V gene is TRBV19, the J gene TRBJ1-2, with TRBD1 matching over 7 bases. V was clipped by 3 bases and J by 7 bases; unmatched bases: 14. There are 16 residues in the CDR3. Germline CDR1 and CDR2: LNHDA and SQIVND (reference sequence). This CDR3 reads CASSIAKGQPVGGYTF. The CDR3 DNA reads as TGTGCCAGTAGTATCGCCAAGGGACAGCCCGTAGGTGGCTACACCTTC. Full variable domain (missing parts from reference TRBV19 and TRBJ1-2): DGGITQSPKYLFRKEGQNVTLSCEQNLNHDAMYWYRQDPGQGLRLIYYSQIVNDFQKGDIAEGYSVSREKKESFPLTVTSAQKNPTAFYLCASSIAKGQPVGGYTFGSGTRLTVV.

J is TRBJ2-2 and V is TRBV29-1; 9 bases agree with TRBD1. The CDR3 spans 12 residues. Trimming removed 7 bases from V and 5 bases from J; junction bases left unmatched: 2. In germline, CDR1 is SQVTM, CDR2 ANQGSEA. CDR3 DNA: TGCAGCGCCGGGACAGGGACCGGGGAGCTGTTTTTT. Its translation: CSAGTGTGELFF.

This clonotype was picked up one time. The chain is built from TRBV25-1 and TRBJ2-3; TRBD2 might be the D (6 bases). The CDR3 length is 14 residues. Germline V lookup: CDR1 MGHDK, CDR2 SYGVNS. Trimming cost V 6 bases and J 0 bases, with 10 bases left between them. In DNA, the CDR3 is TGTGCCAGCAGCTGTGGGGGGAGCACAGATACGCAGTATTTT. As protein: CASSCGGSTDTQYF.

This clonotype was detected many times. This chain's CDR3 is CASSLAGDGYTF. CDR3 nucleotides: TGCGCCAGCAGCTTAGCAGGCGATGGCTACACCTTC. The chain links TRBV5-1 to TRBJ1-2; D unresolved. The germline V and J ends were trimmed by 2 bases and 6 bases, with 8 bases remaining between them. This CDR3 contains 12 residues. Germline V CDR1 and CDR2: SGHRS, YFSETQ.

The CDR3 loop reads CASSPPEGRRGYTF. As DNA, the CDR3 is TGTGCCAGCTCACCACCGGAAGGGAGGAGAGGCTACACCTTC. This chain uses TRBV18 with TRBJ1-2; D gene ambiguous. This CDR3 is built from 14 residues. The germline gives CDR1 KGHSH, CDR2 LQKENI. V was trimmed by 0 bases and J by 8 bases, leaving 13 bases between them.

V is TRBV20-1 and J is TRBJ1-1; D is unclear. The CDR3 totals 14 residues. Trimming shortened V by 6 bases and J by 6 bases, and 20 bases separated the two germline ends. Germline assignment: CDR1 DFQATT and CDR2 SNEGSKA (reference sequence). As DNA, the CDR3 is TGCAGTGCCCCACGTGGCACTGGAACGGCTGAAGCTTTCTTT. Its protein product is CSAPRGTGTAEAFF.

In this sample, this clonotype turned up a few times. The chain uses TRBV7-2 and TRBJ1-2; no firm D call. The CDR3 is made up of 15 amino acids. Per germline, CDR1 SGHTA and CDR2 FQGNSA. Between the trimmed V and J ends, which lost 6 bases and 3 bases, there was a span of 17 bases. The CDR3, as DNA: TGTGCCAGCAGTTCTGCCCCCCGGGCAGACTATGGCTACACCTTC. Protein sequence: CASSSAPRADYGYTF. Looking up the rest from reference TRBV7-2 and TRBJ1-2 gives the full variable domain: GAGVSQSPSNKVTEKGKDVELRCDPISGHTALYWYRQSLGQGLEFLIYFQGNSAPDKSGLPSDRFSAERTGGSVSTLTIQRTQQEDSAVYLCASSSAPRADYGYTFGSGTRLTVV.

There are many counts of this clonotype. The V and J genes are TRBV7-2 and TRBJ2-7; 11 positions agree with TRBD2. This CDR3 contains 13 residues. The ends lost 6 bases at V and 6 bases at J; junction bases unmatched: 4. Germline V gene lookup returns CDR1 SGHTA and CDR2 FQGNSA. For the CDR3, the DNA is TGTGCCAGCAGAGCGGGACTAGCGGCCGAGCAGTACTTC. Its protein product is CASRAGLAAEQYF. The whole variable domain, remainder taken from reference TRBV7-2 and TRBJ2-7, is GAGVSQSPSNKVTEKGKDVELRCDPISGHTALYWYRQSLGQGLEFLIYFQGNSAPDKSGLPSDRFSAERTGGSVSTLTIQRTQQEDSAVYLCASRAGLAAEQYFGPGTRLTVT.

This rearrangement joins TRBV9 to TRBJ2-1, with 9 positions matching TRBD1. With 3 bases clipped from V and 7 bases from J, the junction kept 5 bases outside the gene matches. The CDR3 runs 14 residues. CDR1 and CDR2 (germline): SGDLS, YYNGEE. The CDR3 reads CASSAWDRANEQFF. The CDR3 nucleotides read TGTGCCAGCAGCGCCTGGGACAGGGCAAATGAGCAGTTCTTC. The full variable domain, its missing parts supplied by reference TRBV9 and TRBJ2-1, is DSGVTQTPKHLITATGQRVTLRCSPRSGDLSVYWYQQSLDQGLQFLIQYYNGEERAKGNILERFSAQQFPDLHSELNLSSLELGDSALYFCASSAWDRANEQFFGPGTRLTVL.

In this sample, this clonotype turned up a few times. This sequence may be a read error, since a much larger clone differs from it by one base. V and J are TRBV7-3 and TRBJ1-2; 7 bases align to TRBD1. In germline, CDR1 is SGHTA, CDR2 FQGTGA. The CDR3 has 12 amino acids. V lost 5 bases and J lost 13; bases outside the gene matches: 10. The CDR3 reads CASSPGQDAFTF. CDR3 coding DNA: TGTGCCAGCAGCCCCGGACAGGACGCATTCACCTTC.

The rearrangement uses TRBV7-2 and TRBJ1-5; 11 nucleotides line up with TRBD1. The CDR3 is 14 amino acids. Trimming removed 6 bases from V and 8 bases from J; junction bases left unmatched: 6. CDR1 and CDR2 (germline): SGHTA, FQGNSA. The CDR3 spells CASRSGQGGEPQHF. The CDR3 coding sequence is TGTGCCAGCAGGTCGGGACAGGGGGGTGAGCCCCAGCATTTT.

The table lists this clonotype with a few counts. CDR3 nucleotides: TGTGCCAGCAGCAAGGGACTGACCGAGAGGGAGACCCAGTACTTC. The encoded protein is CASSKGLTERETQYF. The chain combines TRBV7-9 with TRBJ2-5, with a tentative D call TRBD2 (6 bases). Per the germline V gene, CDR1 is SEHNR and CDR2 is FQNEAQ (reference sequence). The V and J ends lost 5 bases and 5 bases respectively, with 18 bases between them. The CDR3 sequence is 15 residues long.

In this sample, this clonotype turned up many times. The genes are TRBV12-3 or TRBV12-4 and TRBJ1-2, with D possibly being TRBD1 (5 bases). V gave up 4 bases and J gave up 7 bases, with 10 bases separating them. This CDR3 is 12 amino acids long. CDR3 DNA: TGTGCCAGCAGTTCAGGGATAGGTGGCTACACCTTC. Its translation: CASSSGIGGYTF.

This clonotype was counted only a few times. A much more abundant neighbour one base away suggests this may be a read error. The chain uses TRBV24-1 and TRBJ1-2, with unresolved D. From germline, CDR1 is KGHDR and CDR2 SFDVKD. This CDR3 contains 14 residues. Trimming took 9 bases from V and 8 from J, leaving 21 bases between them. This chain's CDR3 is CATYGIGPNGGYTF. DNA for the CDR3: TGTGCCACCTATGGGATAGGGCCCAATGGGGGCTACACCTTC.

This clonotype was observed at least ten times. The CDR3 loop is CSARQVAGHNSPLHF. The CDR3 bases are TGCAGTGCTAGACAGGTCGCTGGGCATAATTCACCCCTCCACTTT. The chain uses TRBV20-1 and TRBJ1-6, with D unresolved. Germline V gives CDR1 DFQATT, CDR2 SNEGSKA (reference sequence). V was trimmed by 2 bases and J by 5 bases, leaving 13 bases between them. The CDR3 covers 15 residues.